This is a list of T cell receptor beta chains from one sample in a study of blood T cells in healthy people across ages. One entry per CDR3 protein results from TCRdb running MiXCR on the 5' RACE reads. The sample yields hundreds of thousands of distinct CDR3 sequences, about 52% seen once. Sequenced: blood. The receptors shown here come from a woman aged 60-70 years in good health. Both conserved end residues are part of each CDR3. Each record gives: V gene, J gene, D gene, clone size, CDR3 length, CDR3 DNA, CDR3 protein. A D gene is named only where the DNA matches it firmly. Clone sizes are given selectively: once, few, many, or a class where the clone is expanded.

V: TRBV20-1; J: TRBJ2-5; D: NA; size: NA; length: 13; DNA: TGCAGTGCCCCTCCCCCTGACCAAGAGACCCAGTACTTC; CDR3: CSAPPPDQETQYF
V: TRBV5-5; J: TRBJ2-6; D: TRBD2; size: few; length: 17; DNA: TGTGCCAGCAGGTCGGGACTAGCGGACTCTGGGGCCAACGTCCTGACTTTC; CDR3: CASRSGLADSGANVLTF
V: TRBV5-1; J: TRBJ2-3; D: NA; size: few; length: 14; DNA: TGTGCCAGCAGTAGGGGCGCTAGCACAGATACGCAGTATTTT; CDR3: CASSRGASTDTQYF
V: TRBV12-3/TRBV12-4; J: TRBJ2-7; D: NA; size: few; length: 17; DNA: TGTGCCAGCAGTTCCCCCCCTCTGCTGGAGCCCCCCTACGAGCAGTACTTC; CDR3: CASSSPPLLEPPYEQYF
V: TRBV15; J: TRBJ2-1; D: TRBD2; size: NA; length: 15; DNA: TGTGCCACCAGCAGAGATGTAACTAGCGGCCTCGCGCAGTTCTTC; CDR3: CATSRDVTSGLAQFF
V: TRBV24-1; J: TRBJ2-1; D: NA; size: NA; length: 16; DNA: TGTGCCACCAGTGATTTGGCGAGCGGAGCGTACAATGAGCAGTTCTTC; CDR3: CATSDLASGAYNEQFF
V: TRBV4-3; J: TRBJ2-7; D: NA; size: many; length: 13; DNA: TGCGCCAGCAGCCAAGATCTGGCCTACGAGCAGTACTTC; CDR3: CASSQDLAYEQYF
V: TRBV28; J: TRBJ2-6; D: TRBD2; size: few; length: 17; DNA: TGTGCCAGCGGAGGACTAGCGAGATTCTCTGGGGCCAACGTCCTGACTTTC; CDR3: CASGGLARFSGANVLTF
V: TRBV29-1; J: TRBJ2-3; D: TRBD2; size: few; length: 15; DNA: TGCAGCGTTAAATTGGCGGGAGCGGACACAGATACGCAGTATTTT; CDR3: CSVKLAGADTDTQYF
V: TRBV3-1; J: TRBJ2-7; D: TRBD1; size: few; length: 15; DNA: TGTGCCAGCAGCCAAGGCCACAGGGGAACTGGCGAGCAGTACTTC; CDR3: CASSQGHRGTGEQYF
V: TRBV7-9; J: TRBJ1-4; D: TRBD1; size: few; length: 15; DNA: TGTGCCAGCAGCAACGGACAGGGCGTAAATGAAAAACTGTTTTTT; CDR3: CASSNGQGVNEKLFF